This T cell receptor (beta chain) is drawn from a study of blood T cells in healthy people across ages. Donors were healthy Caucasian individuals from Russia aged about 6 to 90. For this clonotype: A read error is possible here, since a much larger clone lies one base away.

Using a J-beta primer mix together with a sample-barcoded 5' primer, a second PCR was run for about 6 to 12 cycles. Every sample gave at least 2.5 million paired-end reads containing CDR3. TCRdb re-derived calls from the 5' RACE reads in MiXCR, one entry per CDR3 protein. The data show hundreds of thousands of distinct CDR3 sequences, with more than 45% seen just once and approximately 23% held by the top ten. Trimming removed 5 bases from V and 6 bases from J; junction bases left unmatched: 8. The CDR3 extends over 14 amino acids. CDR1 and CDR2 from the germline V gene are MNHNY and SVGAGI (reference sequence).

The clonotype comes from a man older than 75 in good health. Input material: blood. The chain uses TRBV6-6 and TRBJ2-3, with TRBD1 identical over 7 bases. The CDR3 sequence: CASSVRRTGDTQYF. The CDR3 nucleotides read TGTGCCAGCAGTGTACGGAGGACAGGTGATACGCAGTATTTT.